Below are 8 T cell receptor beta chains sequenced from a single sample in a study of blood T cell repertoires in COVID-19. The data were produced by immunoSEQ multiplex PCR, yet TCRdb's version contains in-frame clones alone and is incomplete. Here the sample spans about 220,000 clones, 87% being singletons. Sample: PBMCs or T cells enriched from blood (not recorded which). The receptor set was obtained from a woman in her 30s with acute COVID-19.

This clone showed up just once. The V call is TRBV2, the J call TRBJ1-2; 9 bases match TRBD1. V was pared by 2 bases and J by 0 bases, with 13 bases of the junction left unmatched. Looked up from germline, CDR1 is SNHLY and CDR2 is FYNNEI. The CDR3 runs 19 residues. CDR3 nucleotides: TGTGCCAGCAGTGAAAGGGAAGGGGACAGGGCGATTCCTAACTATGGCTACACCTTC. It specifies CASSEREGDRAIPNYGYTF.

The chain uses TRBV7-9 and TRBJ1-1; D gene uncertain. CDR3 length equals 15 residues. V was pared by 5 bases and J by 1 base, with 14 bases between. CDR1 and CDR2 from the germline V gene are SEHNR and FQNEAQ (reference sequence). The CDR3 DNA reads as TGTGCCAGCAGCCTACAAGTAGCGGAGAACACTGAAGCTTTCTTT. This encodes CASSLQVAENTEAFF.

This clone occurred once. The chain links TRBV5-1 to TRBJ2-6, with D possibly matching TRBD1 (6 bases). Germline V gene lookup returns CDR1 SGHRS and CDR2 YFSETQ. The CDR3 sequence is 19 residues long. V dropped 0 bases and J dropped 2 bases, with 18 bases sitting between them. CDR3: CASSLDRVGVRTGANVLTF. CDR3 DNA: TGCGCCAGCAGCTTGGACAGGGTCGGGGTAAGAACTGGGGCCAACGTCCTGACTTTC.

The chain combines TRBV29-1 with TRBJ1-1, with D perhaps matching TRBD1 (5 bases). The germline V gene encodes CDR1 SQVTM and CDR2 ANQGSEA. This CDR3 comprises 15 residues. The V and J ends lost 4 bases and 1 base respectively, with 16 bases between them. The CDR3 reads CSVGGTAGGNTEAFF. The CDR3, as DNA: TGCAGCGTTGGGGGGACCGCGGGAGGGAACACTGAAGCTTTCTTT.

The chain carries TRBV28 and TRBJ1-2; 7 nucleotides match TRBD1. In germline, CDR1 is MDHEN, CDR2 SYDVKM. This CDR3 has 15 residues. Trimming cost V 6 bases and J 4 bases; bases outside gene matches: 11. The CDR3 region has the DNA TGTGCCAGCAGCCTCAGGGGGTTGAGGGGCTATGGCTACACCTTC. Translating it yields CASSLRGLRGYGYTF.

The chain joins TRBV5-1 to TRBJ2-7, with 9 positions matching TRBD1. Germline assignment: CDR1 SGHRS and CDR2 YFSETQ. The CDR3 totals 17 residues. J gave up 5 bases and V 0 bases, and 12 bases lay outside the gene matches. The CDR3 sequence: CASSLAIGTGLVDEQYF. CDR3 nucleotides: TGCGCCAGCAGCTTGGCTATTGGGACAGGGCTGGTCGACGAGCAGTACTTC.

The V call is TRBV19, the J call TRBJ1-1; the match to TRBD1 covers 7 bases. Trimming cost V 2 bases and J 10 bases; bases outside gene matches: 7. The CDR3 is made up of 13 amino acids. Germline-derived CDR1 and CDR2 are LNHDA and SQIVND (reference sequence). As DNA, the CDR3 is TGTGCCAGTAGTATATCACAGGGGTGGGGAGCTTTCTTT. Residues: CASSISQGWGAFF.

The chain has TRBV19 and TRBJ2-3; 8 nucleotides match TRBD1. Germline CDR1 reads LNHDA; CDR2 reads SQIVND (reference sequence). After removal of 4 bases from V and 2 bases from J, the junction contained 8 bases not matched to a gene. The CDR3 is 16 amino acids. The CDR3, as DNA: TGTGCCAGTAGTACTGAGACAGGGGACCTCACAGATACGCAGTATTTT. This encodes CASSTETGDLTDTQYF.